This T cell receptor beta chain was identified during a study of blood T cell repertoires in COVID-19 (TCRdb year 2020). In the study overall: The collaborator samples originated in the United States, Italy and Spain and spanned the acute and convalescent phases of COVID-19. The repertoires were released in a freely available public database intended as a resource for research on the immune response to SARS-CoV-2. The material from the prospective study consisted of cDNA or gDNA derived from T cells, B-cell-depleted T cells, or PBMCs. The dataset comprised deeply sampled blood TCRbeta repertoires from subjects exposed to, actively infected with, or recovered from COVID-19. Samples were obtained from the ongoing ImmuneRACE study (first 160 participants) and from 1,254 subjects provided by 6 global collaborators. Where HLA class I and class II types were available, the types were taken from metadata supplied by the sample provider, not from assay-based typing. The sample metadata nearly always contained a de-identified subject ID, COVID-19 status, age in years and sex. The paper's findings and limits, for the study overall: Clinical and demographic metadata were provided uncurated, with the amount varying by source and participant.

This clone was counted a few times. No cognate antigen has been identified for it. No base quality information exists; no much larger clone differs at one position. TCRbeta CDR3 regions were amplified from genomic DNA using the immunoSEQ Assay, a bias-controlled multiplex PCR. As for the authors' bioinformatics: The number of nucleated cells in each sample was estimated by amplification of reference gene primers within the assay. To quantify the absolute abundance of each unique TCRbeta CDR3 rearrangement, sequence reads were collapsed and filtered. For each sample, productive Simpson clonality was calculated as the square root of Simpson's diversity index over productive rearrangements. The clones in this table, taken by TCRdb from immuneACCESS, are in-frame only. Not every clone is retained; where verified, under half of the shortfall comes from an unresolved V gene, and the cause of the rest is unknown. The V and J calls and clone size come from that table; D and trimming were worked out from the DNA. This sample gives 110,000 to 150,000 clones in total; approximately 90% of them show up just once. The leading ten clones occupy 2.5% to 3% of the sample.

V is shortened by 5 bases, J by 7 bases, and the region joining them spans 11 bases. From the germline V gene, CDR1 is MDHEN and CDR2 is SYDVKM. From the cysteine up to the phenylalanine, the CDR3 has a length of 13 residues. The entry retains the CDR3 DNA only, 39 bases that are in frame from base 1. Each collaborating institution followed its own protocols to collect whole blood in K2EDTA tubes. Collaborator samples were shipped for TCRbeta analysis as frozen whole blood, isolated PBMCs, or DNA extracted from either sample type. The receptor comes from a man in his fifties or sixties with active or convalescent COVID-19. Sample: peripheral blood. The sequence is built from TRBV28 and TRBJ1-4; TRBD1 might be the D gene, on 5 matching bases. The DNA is TGTGCCAGCAGTACCTCAACAGGTGAAAAACTGTTTTTT. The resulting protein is CASSTSTGEKLFF. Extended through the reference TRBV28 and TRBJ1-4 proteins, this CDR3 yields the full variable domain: DVKVTQSSRYLVKRTGEKVFLECVQDMDHENMFWYRQDPGLGLRLIYFSYDVKMKEKGDIPEGYSVSREKKERFSLILESASTNQTSMYLCASSTSTGEKLFFGSGTQLSVL.